This TCR beta chain comes out of a study of OX40 agonist ivuxolimab in advanced cancers. Study at large: Past anti-PD-1, anti-PD-L1 or anti-CTLA-4 therapy was accepted, and approximately 37% had received some. Partial response was recorded in three patients: one hepatocellular carcinoma and two cutaneous melanoma cases. Study observations and caveats: Low normalized T-cell clonal expansion also characterized some of the nonresponders.

Trimming shortened V by 4 bases and J by 3 bases, and 10 bases separated the two germline ends. The CDR3 is 13 residues long. CDR1 and CDR2 from the germline V gene are SGHNT and YYREEE (reference sequence). The repertoire was sequenced with immunoSEQ multiplex PCR; TCRdb's copy has only in-frame clones and lacks some. The sample lists about 59,000 clones; over 70% were seen once. This clone was observed a single time. The antigen is not known. The sequencing used CD4+ or CD8+ T cells sorted from blood, collected in a trial of the OX40 agonist ivuxolimab. The chain combines TRBV5-4 with TRBJ1-2; no firm D call. The TCR sequence derives from an adult with an advanced solid tumor such as melanoma, head and neck, liver or kidney cancer. DNA of the CDR3: TGTGCCAGCAGCAAACTGGGCGACTATGGCTACACCTTC. Its protein is CASSKLGDYGYTF.